The present T cell receptor (beta chain) was sequenced within a study of CD8 T cells in ankylosing spondylitis (dated 2017 in TCRdb). Background for the entire study: T cell receptor beta repertoires were profiled in healthy donors and ankylosing spondylitis patients so that disease-linked TCR variants could be found. The full study cohort comprised some 27 ankylosing spondylitis patients and 85 to 120 healthy donors. Peripheral blood was sampled, and synovial fluid was additionally collected from ankylosing spondylitis patients.

Overall study results and their limits: Some TCR beta motif variants had previously been reported in synovial fluid and blood of reactive arthritis patients, which suggested common disease-initiation mechanisms. The disease-linked clones had a CD8+ phenotype and were found at relatively low frequencies in peripheral blood. Blood from ankylosing spondylitis patients appeared to be characterized by a TCR beta motif composed of several highly homologous amino acid variants. The disease-linked clones were reported to be significantly enriched in matched synovial fluid samples from ankylosing spondylitis patients.

This clonotype has ten or more counts. Its antigen is unknown. No base quality information exists; no much larger clone differs at one position. Including cysteine and phenylalanine, the CDR3 has 14 amino acids. The kept DNA is CDR3 alone, 42 bases in frame from the first base. Deletion took 7 bases off V and 3 bases off J, with a span of 16 bases between the germline ends. Per the germline V gene, SGHRS is the CDR1 and YFSETQ is the CDR2. These reads were obtained on an Illumina HiSeq 2500. TCR beta libraries were prepared by quantitative 5'-RACE with molecular barcodes. In the source study's methods: A new computational method, built on a probabilistic model of VDJ rearrangement, was used to identify disease-linked TCR variants. The raw public data were reprocessed by TCRdb itself: fastp quality trimming at Q25, MiXCR clonotype calling, in-frame beta chains only. Rows are unified per CDR3 protein, each entry keeping the most common DNA and genes. These V and J calls originate from TCRdb's pipeline instead of the authors' own analysis. This sample holds around 490,000 distinct CDR3 sequences; approximately 5.3% were observed only once. Under 4.5% of the sample belongs to the ten largest clones.

The chain uses TRBV5-1 and TRBJ2-5, and the D gene may be TRBD1, 6 bases matching. The sequenced sample consisted of blood, either unsorted or a sorted T cell fraction (not recorded which). This sequence originates from a male donor with ankylosing spondylitis. The CDR3 amino acid sequence is: CASAAGQMEETQYF. The nucleotide sequence is TGCGCCAGCGCGGCCGGACAGATGGAAGAGACCCAGTACTTC.